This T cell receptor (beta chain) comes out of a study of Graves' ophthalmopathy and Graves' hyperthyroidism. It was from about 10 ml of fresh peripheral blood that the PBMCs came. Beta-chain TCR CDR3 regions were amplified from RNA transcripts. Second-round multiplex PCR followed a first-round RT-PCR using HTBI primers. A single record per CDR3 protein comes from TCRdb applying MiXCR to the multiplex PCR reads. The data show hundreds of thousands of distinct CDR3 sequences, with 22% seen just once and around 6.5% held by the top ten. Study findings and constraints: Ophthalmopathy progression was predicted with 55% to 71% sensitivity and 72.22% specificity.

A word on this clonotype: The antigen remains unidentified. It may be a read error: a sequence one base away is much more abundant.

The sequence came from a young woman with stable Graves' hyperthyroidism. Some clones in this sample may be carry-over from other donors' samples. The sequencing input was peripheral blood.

CDR3 in DNA: TGCAGTGCTCATTGGGAGGGTTCCTCCTACGAGCAGTACGTC. Translating gives CSAHWEGSSYEQYV. V is TRBV20-1 and J is TRBJ2-7, with 7 bases aligning to TRBD2. From germline, CDR1 is DFQATT and CDR2 SNEGSKA (reference sequence). J lost 0 bases, V lost 5 bases, and 7 bases had no gene match. CDR3 length equals 14 residues.